This T cell receptor beta chain was captured by sequencing in a study of T cell responses to AZD1222 COVID-19 vaccine. Findings of the study overall: Elevations in Spike-specific TCR breadth and depth followed administration of two AZD1222 doses. Clonal diversity may have been underestimated, and the donors were mostly white British, with more females than males. Of spike-specific TCRs, nearly half reportedly target regions left unmutated in variants. CD4 TCRs associated with vaccination spanned spike, dominating at 160-218 and 743-854.

About this clone: Its cognate antigen is unknown.

The table came from immunoSEQ multiplex PCR; TCRdb's copy has only in-frame clones and leaves some out. The table has more than 100,000 clones, roughly 90% seen once. The receptor's source is an adult who received the AZD1222 COVID-19 vaccine. Material: peripheral blood, obtained 28 days after the second AZD1222 dose.

The CDR3 DNA follows: TGTGCCAGTATCCGACCCGGGACACACCACGGCTACACCTTC. Its protein product is CASIRPGTHHGYTF. The V and J genes are TRBV19 and TRBJ1-2; the D gene is possibly TRBD1 (6 bases). CDR3 size: 14 residues. Germline assignment: CDR1 LNHDA and CDR2 SQIVND (reference sequence). Trimming removed 7 bases at V and 8 bases at J, with 20 bases between.